Shown below are 28 T cell receptor beta chains from a single sample sequenced in a study of tumour-infiltrating T cells in Burkitt lymphoma. TCRdb keeps only in-frame clones here, not all; method: immunoSEQ multiplex PCR. The data show about 6,300 clones, with around 10% seen just once and around 2.4% held by the top ten. The sequenced sample was tumor tissue. The source is a human donor with diffuse large B-cell lymphoma.

In its sample, this clone was seen a few times. This chain links TRBV6-1 with TRBJ1-5; D uncertain. This CDR3 is built from 15 residues. Germline V lookup: CDR1 MNHNS, CDR2 SASEGT. V lost 3 bases and J lost 4, with 13 bases in between. CDR3 nucleotides: TGTGCCAGCAGTGAGGGTCAGTCAAAAAATCAGCCCCAGCATTTT. This gives the protein CASSEGQSKNQPQHF.

The chain couples TRBV30 to TRBJ2-5; 7 nucleotides agree with TRBD1. The end of the DNA is better explained by TRBJ2-7, so the J call may be wrong. This CDR3 is built from 12 residues. Germline CDR1 GTSNPN, CDR2 SVGIG (reference sequence). As DNA, the CDR3 is TGTGCCTGGAACAGGGGCTCCTACGAGCAGTACTTC. Translation: CAWNRGSYEQYF.

The CDR3 spells CASSSDRNTEAFF. CDR3 DNA: TGTGCCAGCAGCTCTGACAGGAACACTGAAGCTTTCTTT. This chain uses TRBV7-7 with TRBJ1-1, with a tentative D call TRBD1 (5 bases). The CDR3 covers 13 residues. V was clipped by 4 bases and J by 1 base, with 7 bases between them. Germline V CDR1 and CDR2: SSHAT, FNYEAQ (reference sequence).

The genes are TRBV6-5 and TRBJ2-5; possible D gene TRBD1, 6 bases. Germline V CDR1 and CDR2: MNHEY, SVGAGI. With 0 bases removed from V and 4 bases from J, the gap between germline ends came to 9 bases. The CDR3 has 14 amino acids. In DNA form, the CDR3 reads TGTGCCAGCAGTTACTCAGGGACACGAGAGACCCAGTACTTC. Encoded protein: CASSYSGTRETQYF.

This clone was counted a few times. The chain combines TRBV2 with TRBJ2-7; D is undetermined. Germline-derived CDR1 and CDR2 are SNHLY and FYNNEI. This CDR3 is built from 11 residues. V gave up 5 bases and J gave up 4 bases, with 6 bases separating them. The CDR3 spells CASSPVYEQYF. CDR3 bases: TGTGCCAGCAGTCCCGTTTACGAGCAGTACTTC.

The V call is TRBV11-2, the J call TRBJ1-1; a weak D match, TRBD1 (5 bases). V was trimmed by 1 base and J by 5 bases, leaving 11 bases between them. Germline CDR1 reads SGHAT; CDR2 reads FQNNGV. The CDR3 has 14 amino acids. CDR3 in DNA: TGTGCCAGCAGCTTAGGCAGGGTTGTTACTGAAGCTTTCTTT. Residues: CASSLGRVVTEAFF. Using reference TRBV11-2 and TRBJ1-1 for the parts outside the CDR3, the full variable domain is EAGVAQSPRYKIIEKRQSVAFWCNPISGHATLYWYQQILGQGPKLLIQFQNNGVVDDSQLPKDRFSAERLKGVDSTLKIQPAKLEDSAVYLCASSLGRVVTEAFFGQGTRLTVV.

This clone was detected only a few times. The chain uses TRBV7-9 and TRBJ2-5; D uncertain. The CDR3 extends over 12 amino acids. CDR1 is SEHNR and CDR2 is FQNEAQ in the germline V gene (reference sequence). Trimming took off 4 bases at V and 4 bases at J, with 7 bases between the two ends. The CDR3 loop is CASSSTLETQYF. The CDR3 nucleotides are TGTGCCAGCAGCTCTACGCTAGAGACCCAGTACTTC.

The chain couples TRBV5-1 to TRBJ2-5; possibly TRBD1 for D (6 bases). The V end lost 2 bases, the J end lost 5 bases, and 10 bases lay between the germline ends. CDR1 is SGHRS, CDR2 YFSETQ, per germline. CDR3 length: 13 residues. This CDR3 is CASSFGGPETQYF. The CDR3, as DNA: TGCGCCAGCAGCTTTGGGGGCCCGGAGACCCAGTACTTC.

The V gene is TRBV27, the J gene TRBJ1-1, with a weak D call TRBD1 (5 bases). The V end was cut by 7 bases, the J end by 4 bases, with 16 bases between. Germline values: CDR1 MNHEY, CDR2 SMNVEV (reference sequence). The CDR3 loop spans 14 amino acids. The CDR3 DNA sequence: TGTGCCAGCACCTCGGGCCTCGGGGGCACTGAAGCTTTCTTT. This codes for CASTSGLGGTEAFF.

The CDR3 sequence: CASSARGDDTEAFF. The CDR3 nucleotides are TGTGCCAGCAGCGCCAGAGGGGACGACACTGAAGCTTTCTTT. The J gene is TRBJ1-1, the V gene TRBV7-9; D may be TRBD1 (5 bases). Germline CDR1 reads SEHNR; CDR2 reads FQNEAQ (reference sequence). The CDR3 consists of 14 residues. Trimming shortened V by 5 bases and J by 3 bases, and 13 bases separated the two germline ends.

The chain links TRBV19 to TRBJ2-1, with D possibly being TRBD2 (6 bases). The germline V gene encodes CDR1 LNHDA and CDR2 SQIVND (reference sequence). This CDR3 is built from 14 residues. V was shortened by 2 bases and J by 8 bases, with 13 bases between the two germline ends. CDR3 residues: CASSISGVADEQFF. DNA for the CDR3: TGTGCCAGTAGTATATCGGGGGTAGCAGATGAGCAGTTCTTC.

The chain joins TRBV6-5 to TRBJ1-1, with no clear D. CDR3 length: 14 residues. V lost 4 bases and J 3 bases, leaving 12 bases between the germline ends. Germline loops: CDR1 MNHEY, CDR2 SVGAGI. The CDR3, as DNA: TGTGCCAGCAGTTTCGACAATGAGGACACTGAAGCTTTCTTT. Protein sequence: CASSFDNEDTEAFF.

The chain has TRBV4-1 and TRBJ2-7, with TRBD1 matching over 7 bases. V trimming: 4 bases; J trimming: 3 bases; junction bases outside the gene matches: 3. The CDR3 runs 13 residues. Germline values: CDR1 MGHRA, CDR2 YSYEKL. In DNA form, the CDR3 reads TGCGCCAGCAGCCGCCGACAGGGCTACGAGCAGTACTTC. Protein sequence: CASSRRQGYEQYF.

This clone showed up just a few times. The genes are TRBV15 and TRBJ1-5; D is uncertain. In germline, CDR1 is LNHNV, CDR2 YYDKDF (reference sequence). CDR3 length: 14 amino acids. The germline V and J ends were trimmed by 1 base and 4 bases, with 8 bases remaining between them. The CDR3 spells CATSRVELNQPQHF. The DNA for the CDR3 is TGTGCCACCAGCAGAGTAGAGTTGAATCAGCCCCAGCATTTT.

The genes are TRBV19 and TRBJ1-2; no clear D. CDR1 and CDR2 (germline): LNHDA, SQIVND (reference sequence). The CDR3 covers 17 residues. V was cut by 5 bases and J by 6 bases, with 25 bases left in between. The CDR3 sequence is CASSQGLSGGRNHGYTF. In DNA, the CDR3 is TGTGCCAGTAGTCAAGGACTATCGGGTGGCAGAAATCATGGCTACACCTTC.

The chain has TRBV4-1 and TRBJ2-5; D assignment may be TRBD1 or TRBD2 (5 bases each). Germline V gives CDR1 MGHRA, CDR2 YSYEKL. CDR3 length equals 14 residues. The V end was cut by 4 bases, the J end by 3 bases, with 12 bases between. CDR3 residues: CASSPAGTKETQYF. CDR3 nucleotides: TGCGCCAGCAGCCCGGCCGGGACCAAAGAGACCCAGTACTTC.

V and J are TRBV19 and TRBJ1-1; the D gene is possibly TRBD1 (5 bases). Germline lookup yields CDR1 LNHDA and CDR2 SQIVND (reference sequence). The V gene lost 4 bases and the J gene lost 3 bases, with 9 bases spanning the gap. The CDR3 loop spans 13 amino acids. The CDR3 nucleotides are TGTGCCAGTAGTACCGCGGGGGACACTGAAGCTTTCTTT. It is translated as CASSTAGDTEAFF.

The genes are TRBV6-6 and TRBJ1-1; D possibly corresponds to TRBD1 (5 bases). Trimming took 2 bases from V and 0 from J, leaving 7 bases between them. The germline CDR1 and CDR2 sequences are MNHNY and SVGAGI (reference sequence). This CDR3 contains 14 residues. This CDR3 is CASSYGGMNTEAFF. The CDR3 nucleotides read TGTGCCAGCAGTTACGGGGGGATGAACACTGAAGCTTTCTTT.

This clone was found a few times. This chain uses TRBV2 with TRBJ1-1; D not resolved. Looked up from germline, CDR1 is SNHLY and CDR2 is FYNNEI. V lost 3 bases, J lost 11 bases, and 19 bases lay in between. This CDR3 has 14 residues. The chain's CDR3 is CASSDLTYGPWAFF. The CDR3 DNA follows: TGTGCCAGCAGTGACCTCACATATGGGCCCTGGGCTTTCTTT.

This clone was seen more than once but under ten times. V gene TRBV6-1 combines with J gene TRBJ1-1; 8 bases fit TRBD1. Germline V CDR1 and CDR2: MNHNS, SASEGT. V lost 0 bases to trimming and J lost 0 bases; unmatched junction nucleotides: 9. There are 18 residues in the CDR3. The CDR3: CASSEAGGQGRVNTEAFF. The CDR3 bases are TGTGCCAGCAGTGAAGCGGGAGGACAGGGAAGAGTGAACACTGAAGCTTTCTTT.

The chain combines TRBV18 with TRBJ1-1; weak D call: TRBD1 (6 bases). This CDR3 is built from 13 residues. CDR1 is KGHSH and CDR2 is LQKENI in the germline V gene. V lost 5 bases and J lost 3, with 10 bases in between. The chain's CDR3 is CASSTAGDTEAFF. The CDR3 nucleotides are TGTGCCAGCTCAACCGCAGGGGACACTGAAGCTTTCTTT. The full variable domain, its missing parts supplied by reference TRBV18 and TRBJ1-1, is NAGVMQNPRHLVRRRGQEARLRCSPMKGHSHVYWYRQLPEEGLKFMVYLQKENIIDESGMPKERFSAEFPKEGPSILRIQQVVRGDSAAYFCASSTAGDTEAFFGQGTRLTVV.

In its sample, this clone ranks as medium-sized. V and J are TRBV7-8 and TRBJ1-1; no definite D call. The length of the CDR3 is 15 residues. The V end was cut by 2 bases, the J end by 1 base, with 11 bases between. The germline V gene encodes CDR1 SGHVS and CDR2 FQNEAQ. The CDR3 DNA is TGTGCCAGCAGCTTATTAACCCATACGAACACTGAAGCTTTCTTT. It codes for CASSLLTHTNTEAFF.

The gene calls are TRBV4-2 and TRBJ2-6; 8 nucleotides match TRBD1. V shed 8 bases and J 4 bases; nucleotides not matched to a gene: 7. CDR3 size: 15 residues. CDR1 LGHNA and CDR2 YNFKEQ come from the germline V gene. The CDR3 nucleotides read TGTGCCAGCTCCCCCAGGGGGCAGGGGGCCAACGTCCTGACTTTC. Encoded protein: CASSPRGQGANVLTF.

This clone was recorded a few times. The CDR3 DNA sequence: TGCGCCAGCAGCCGGGACGGGACAGGGGGCTTGAGTGTCGACAATGAGCAGTTCTTC. As protein: CASSRDGTGGLSVDNEQFF. The chain is built from TRBV5-1 and TRBJ2-1; 12 nucleotides align to TRBD1. Germline CDR1 and CDR2: SGHRS and YFSETQ. The V segment lost 4 bases and the J segment 5 bases; nucleotides outside the gene matches: 16. CDR3 length: 19 residues.

There are a few counts of this clone. This sequence joins TRBV7-6 and TRBJ2-3; 14 bases map to TRBD2. Germline loops: CDR1 SGHVS, CDR2 FNYEAQ. The CDR3 totals 18 residues. The junction had 5 bases not matched to a gene; V was cut back by 2 bases and J by 1 base. The CDR3 DNA sequence: TGTGCCAGCAGCTTAACGGGACTAGCGGGGGTTGGCACAGATACGCAGTATTTT. Protein: CASSLTGLAGVGTDTQYF.

This clone was recorded a few times. The CDR3 here is CASSVLPNTEAFF. The CDR3 coding sequence is TGTGCCAGCAGCGTACTCCCGAACACTGAAGCTTTCTTT. The J gene is TRBJ1-1, the V gene TRBV9; D gene uncertain. Trimming cost V 1 base and J 1 base, with 5 bases left between them. The CDR3 sequence is 13 residues long. Germline V CDR1 and CDR2: SGDLS, YYNGEE.

This clone was counted only a few times. The rearrangement links TRBV5-4 to TRBJ2-5; 7 bases line up with TRBD1. This CDR3 has 16 amino acids. J gave up 1 base and V 3 bases, and 9 bases lay outside the gene matches. CDR1 and CDR2 (germline): SGHNT, YYREEE (reference sequence). CDR3: CASSSPPGQSQETQYF. The CDR3 region has the DNA TGTGCCAGCAGCTCGCCTCCGGGACAGAGCCAAGAGACCCAGTACTTC.

Turning to this clone: This same CDR3 is encoded by further DNA sequences in the sample. In nucleotides, the CDR3 is TGTGCCAGTGTGAACAACAGGGCCGGGGAGCTGTTTTTT. Amino acid sequence: CASVNNRAGELFF. The chain carries TRBV25-1 and TRBJ2-2, with a possible D match to TRBD1 (6 bases). Germline loops: CDR1 MGHDK, CDR2 SYGVNS. The V end lost 9 bases, the J end lost 6 bases, and 14 bases lay between the germline ends. The CDR3 consists of 13 residues.